This T cell receptor beta chain comes out of a study of blood T cell repertoires in COVID-19. Background on the study: COVID-19 samples from acute and convalescent phases originated in the United States, Italy and Spain. Sample material is recorded as cDNA or gDNA derived from T cells, B-cell-depleted T cells, or PBMCs.

In the original processing: Amplified reference gene primers provided the basis for estimating nucleated cell counts. The data were produced by immunoSEQ multiplex PCR, yet TCRdb's version contains in-frame clones alone and is incomplete. The V and J calls and the clone size are those of that table, but D and trimming were determined from the DNA. The table has some 58,000 clones, just over 90% seen once. Per the germline V gene, CDR1 is LNHDA and CDR2 is SQIVND (reference sequence). Trimming removed 7 bases at V and 1 base at J, with 16 bases between. The CDR3 is 16 amino acids. The chain employs TRBV19 and TRBJ1-4; maybe TRBD1 (6 bases). Specimen: peripheral blood. The receptor comes from a man aged 35-49 years with acute or convalescent COVID-19. CDR3 region: CASNTGTQVTNEKLFF. As DNA, the CDR3 is TGTGCCAGTAATACAGGGACCCAGGTAACTAATGAAAAACTGTTTTTT.